This T cell receptor (beta chain) was observed in a study of CD8+ T cells in alopecia areata. Overall study context: Among treated patients, oral tofacitinib was administered at 5 to 10 mg twice daily. Dosing with tofacitinib proceeded for 6 to 18 months, followed by 6 months off drug. Notes on the study in general: Tofacitinib significantly reduced both scalp clonality and expanded CD8+ clones among the top 100.

The germline V gene has CDR1 SGHNT and CDR2 YYREEE (reference sequence). The CDR3 runs 16 residues. Trimming removed 4 bases from V and 4 bases from J, with 20 bases in between. RNA extraction and reverse transcription yielded cDNA as sequencing template. Profiled with immunoSEQ multiplex PCR; TCRdb holds only in-frame clones, not every one. The table lists 130,000 or so clones, 85% to 90% of them singletons, with 13% in the top ten. Concerning this clone itself: The antigen is not known.

The sample's treatment: oral pan-JAK inhibitor, 5-10 mg twice daily. The sequencing here drew on CD8+ T cells sorted from blood, taken at week 4, from a patient treated with tofacitinib. The TCR comes from a human donor with alopecia areata. The chain couples TRBV5-4 to TRBJ1-2; D remains ambiguous. The CDR3 nucleotides are TGTGCCAGCAGCAGTCCCGAAAAAGACCTCATCTATGGCTACACCTTC. Residues: CASSSPEKDLIYGYTF. The full variable domain, its missing parts supplied by reference TRBV5-4 and TRBJ1-2, is ETGVTQSPTHLIKTRGQQVTLRCSSQSGHNTVSWYQQALGQGPQFIFQYYREEENGRGNFPPRFSGLQFPNYSSELNVNALELDDSALYLCASSSPEKDLIYGYTFGSGTRLTVV.